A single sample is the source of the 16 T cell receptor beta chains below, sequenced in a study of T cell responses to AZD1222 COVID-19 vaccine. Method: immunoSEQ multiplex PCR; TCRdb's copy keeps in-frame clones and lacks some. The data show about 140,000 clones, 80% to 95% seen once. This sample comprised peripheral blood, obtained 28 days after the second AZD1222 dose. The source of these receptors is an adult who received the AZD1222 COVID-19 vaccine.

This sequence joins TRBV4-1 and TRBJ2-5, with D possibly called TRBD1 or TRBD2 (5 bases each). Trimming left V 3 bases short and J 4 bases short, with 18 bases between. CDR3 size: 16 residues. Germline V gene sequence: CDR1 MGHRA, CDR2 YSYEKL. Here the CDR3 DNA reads TGCGCCAGCAGCCAGTTGATGAACGCGAGGGGAGAGACCCAGTACTTC. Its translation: CASSQLMNARGETQYF.

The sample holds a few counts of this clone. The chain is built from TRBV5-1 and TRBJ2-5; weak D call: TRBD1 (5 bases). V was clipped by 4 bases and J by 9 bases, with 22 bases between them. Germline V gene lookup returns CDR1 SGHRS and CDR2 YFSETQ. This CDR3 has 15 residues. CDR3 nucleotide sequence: TGCGCCAGCAGCCCCGGCCAGGGCCTTAGTAGGGCCCAGTACTTC. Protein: CASSPGQGLSRAQYF.

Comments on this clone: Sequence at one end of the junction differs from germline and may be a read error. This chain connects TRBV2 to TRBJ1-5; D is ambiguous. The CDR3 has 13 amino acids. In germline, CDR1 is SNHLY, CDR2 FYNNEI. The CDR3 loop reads CASSDGGNRPQHF. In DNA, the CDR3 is TGTGCCAGCAGTGACGGCGGGAATCGGCCCCAGCATTTT.

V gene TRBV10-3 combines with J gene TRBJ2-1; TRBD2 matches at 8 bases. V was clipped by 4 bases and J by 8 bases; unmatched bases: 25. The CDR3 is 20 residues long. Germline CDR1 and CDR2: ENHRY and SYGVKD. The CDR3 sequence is CAISGSPWTSYRRSYHEQFF. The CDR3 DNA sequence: TGTGCCATCAGTGGGTCCCCCTGGACTAGCTATCGGAGGTCGTACCATGAGCAGTTCTTC.

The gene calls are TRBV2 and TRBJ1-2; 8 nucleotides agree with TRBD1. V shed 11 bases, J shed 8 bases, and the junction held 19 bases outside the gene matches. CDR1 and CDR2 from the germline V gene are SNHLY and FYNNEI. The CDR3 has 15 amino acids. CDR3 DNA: TGTGCCGGCCGAAACCCTCTCAGGGGGCAAAGGGGCTACACCTTC. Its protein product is CAGRNPLRGQRGYTF.

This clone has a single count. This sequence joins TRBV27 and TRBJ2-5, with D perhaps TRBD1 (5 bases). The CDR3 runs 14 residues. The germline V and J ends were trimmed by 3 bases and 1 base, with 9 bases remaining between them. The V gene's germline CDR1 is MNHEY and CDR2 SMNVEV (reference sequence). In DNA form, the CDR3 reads TGTGCCAGCAGTTTCGCAGGGTCCCAAGAGACCCAGTACTTC. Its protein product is CASSFAGSQETQYF.

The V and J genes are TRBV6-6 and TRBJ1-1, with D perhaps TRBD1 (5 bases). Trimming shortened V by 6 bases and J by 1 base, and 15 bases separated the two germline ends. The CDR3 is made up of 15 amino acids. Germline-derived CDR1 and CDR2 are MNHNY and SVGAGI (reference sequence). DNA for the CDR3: TGTGCCAGCAGCCCAGGGTTCAGGAGGAACACTGAAGCTTTCTTT. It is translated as CASSPGFRRNTEAFF.

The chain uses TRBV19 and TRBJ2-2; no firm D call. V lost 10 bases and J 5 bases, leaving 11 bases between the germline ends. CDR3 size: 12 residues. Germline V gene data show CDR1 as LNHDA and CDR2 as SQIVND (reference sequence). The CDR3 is CAIPLETGELFF. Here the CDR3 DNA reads TGTGCCATTCCCCTTGAAACCGGGGAGCTGTTTTTT.

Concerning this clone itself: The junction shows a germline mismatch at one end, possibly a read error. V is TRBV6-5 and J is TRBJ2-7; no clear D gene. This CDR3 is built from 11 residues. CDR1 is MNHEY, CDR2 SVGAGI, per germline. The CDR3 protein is CASSNSREQYF. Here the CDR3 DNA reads TGTGCCAGCAGTAACTCGAGGGAGCAGTACTTC.

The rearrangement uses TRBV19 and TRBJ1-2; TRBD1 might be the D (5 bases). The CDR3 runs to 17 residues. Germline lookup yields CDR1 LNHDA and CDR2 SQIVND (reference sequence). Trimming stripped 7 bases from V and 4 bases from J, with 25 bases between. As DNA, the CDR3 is TGTGCCAGTAACATGGGCCGGGGCTTCGGAAATTTCTATGGCTACACCTTC. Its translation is CASNMGRGFGNFYGYTF.

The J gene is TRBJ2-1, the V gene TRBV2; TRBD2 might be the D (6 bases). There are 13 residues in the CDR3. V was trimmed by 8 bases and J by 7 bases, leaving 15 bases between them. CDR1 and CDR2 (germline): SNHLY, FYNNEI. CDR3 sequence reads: CASEIGGGNEQFF. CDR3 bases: TGTGCCAGCGAAATCGGCGGAGGGAATGAGCAGTTCTTC.

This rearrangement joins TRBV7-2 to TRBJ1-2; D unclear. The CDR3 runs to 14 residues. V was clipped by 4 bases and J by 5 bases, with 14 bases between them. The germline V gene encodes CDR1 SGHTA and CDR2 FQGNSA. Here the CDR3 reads CASSSQDGSYGYTF. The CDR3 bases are TGTGCCAGCAGCTCTCAGGACGGATCTTATGGCTACACCTTC.

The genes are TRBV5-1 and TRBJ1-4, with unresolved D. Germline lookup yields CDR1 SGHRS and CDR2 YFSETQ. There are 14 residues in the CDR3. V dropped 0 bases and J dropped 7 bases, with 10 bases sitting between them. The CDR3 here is CASSLEGRGEKLFF. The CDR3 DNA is TGCGCCAGCAGCTTGGAAGGGCGGGGTGAAAAACTGTTTTTT.

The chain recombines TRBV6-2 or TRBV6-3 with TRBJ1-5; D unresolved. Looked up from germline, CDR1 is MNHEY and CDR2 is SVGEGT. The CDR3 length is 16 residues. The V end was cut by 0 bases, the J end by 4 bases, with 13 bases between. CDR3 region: CASSYSFPSRNQPQHF. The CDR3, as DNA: TGTGCCAGCAGTTACTCGTTCCCGTCGCGGAATCAGCCCCAGCATTTT.

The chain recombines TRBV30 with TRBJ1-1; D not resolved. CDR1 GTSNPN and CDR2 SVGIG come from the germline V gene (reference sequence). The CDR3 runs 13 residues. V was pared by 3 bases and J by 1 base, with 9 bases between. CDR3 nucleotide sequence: TGTGCCTGGAGAACAAGTAGGAACACTGAAGCTTTCTTT. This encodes CAWRTSRNTEAFF.

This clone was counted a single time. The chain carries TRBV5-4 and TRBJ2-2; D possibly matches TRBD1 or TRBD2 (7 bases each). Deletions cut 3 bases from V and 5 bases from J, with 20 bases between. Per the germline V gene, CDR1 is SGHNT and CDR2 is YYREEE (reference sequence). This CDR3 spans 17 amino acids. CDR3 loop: CASSSPQGGMVTGELFF. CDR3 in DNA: TGTGCCAGCAGCTCCCCCCAGGGGGGGATGGTAACCGGGGAGCTGTTTTTT.